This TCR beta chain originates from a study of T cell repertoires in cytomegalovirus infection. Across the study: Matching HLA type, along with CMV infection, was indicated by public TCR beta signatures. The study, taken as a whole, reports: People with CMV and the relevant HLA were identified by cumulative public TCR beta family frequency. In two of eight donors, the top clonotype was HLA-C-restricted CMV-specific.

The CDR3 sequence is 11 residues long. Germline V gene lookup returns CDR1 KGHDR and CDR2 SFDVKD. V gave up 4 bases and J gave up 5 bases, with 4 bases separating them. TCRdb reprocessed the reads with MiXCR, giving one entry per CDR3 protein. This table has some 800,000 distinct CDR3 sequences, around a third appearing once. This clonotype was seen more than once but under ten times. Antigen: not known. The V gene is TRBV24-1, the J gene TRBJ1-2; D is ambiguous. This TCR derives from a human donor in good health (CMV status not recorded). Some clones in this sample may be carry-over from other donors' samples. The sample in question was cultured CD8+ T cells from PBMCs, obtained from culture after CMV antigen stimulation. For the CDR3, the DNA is TGTGCCACCAGTGACACGTATGGCTACACCTTC. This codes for CATSDTYGYTF.